Listed here are 21 T cell receptor beta chains from one sample, sequenced in a study of blood T cell repertoires in COVID-19. TCRdb keeps only in-frame clones here, not all; method: immunoSEQ multiplex PCR. Of around 390,000 clones listed, 85% to 90% are singletons. Sequencing was carried out using PBMCs or T cells enriched from blood (not recorded which). The receptors shown here come from a woman aged 45-59 years who had recovered from COVID-19.

The chain carries TRBV5-5 and TRBJ2-5, with 8 positions matching TRBD2. Germline trimming cut 1 base from V and 2 bases from J; bases unmatched to any gene: 4. The CDR3 extends over 15 amino acids. Germline V gene sequence: CDR1 SGHKS, CDR2 YYEKEE (reference sequence). In DNA, the CDR3 is TGTGCCAGCAGCTTGCTGGCGGGGGGACAAGAGACCCAGTACTTC. Its translation: CASSLLAGGQETQYF.

This clone was counted between two and nine times. This sequence joins TRBV7-2 and TRBJ2-3, with TRBD2 identical over 12 bases. The ends lost 8 bases at V and 4 bases at J; junction bases unmatched: 4. From germline, CDR1 is SGHTA and CDR2 FQGNSA. The CDR3 is 14 residues long. CDR3 residues: CASCTSGGSDTQYF. Written as DNA, the CDR3 is TGTGCCAGCTGCACTAGCGGGGGGTCAGATACGCAGTATTTT.

V usage is TRBV2 and J usage is TRBJ2-2; 8 bases match TRBD2. The germline CDR1 and CDR2 sequences are SNHLY and FYNNEI. After removal of 6 bases from V and 3 bases from J, the junction contained 12 bases not matched to a gene. There are 17 residues in the CDR3. The CDR3 DNA reads TGTGCCAGCAGGGGGCTGGGAAGCGGGGGCGACACCGGGGAGCTGTTTTTT. Its translation: CASRGLGSGGDTGELFF.

The chain is built from TRBV9 and TRBJ1-2; no clear D. V gave up 3 bases and J gave up 0 bases, with 9 bases separating them. Looked up from germline, CDR1 is SGDLS and CDR2 is YYNGEE. CDR3 length equals 14 residues. CDR3 loop: CASSETSANYGYTF. For the CDR3, the DNA is TGTGCCAGCAGCGAGACATCGGCTAACTATGGCTACACCTTC. Full variable domain (remainder filled in from reference TRBV9 and TRBJ1-2): DSGVTQTPKHLITATGQRVTLRCSPRSGDLSVYWYQQSLDQGLQFLIQYYNGEERAKGNILERFSAQQFPDLHSELNLSSLELGDSALYFCASSETSANYGYTFGSGTRLTVV.

The chain has TRBV5-1 and TRBJ2-5, with a weak D call TRBD2 (6 bases). The germline gives CDR1 SGHRS, CDR2 YFSETQ. V was cut by 0 bases and J by 5 bases, with 8 bases left in between. The CDR3 contains 13 residues. CDR3 region: CASSLEGRETQYF. In nucleotides, the CDR3 is TGCGCCAGCAGCTTGGAGGGGAGGGAGACCCAGTACTTC.

In regard to this clone: The sample holds other DNA sequences that translate to the same CDR3. V gene TRBV6-5 combines with J gene TRBJ1-1; weak D call: TRBD1 (5 bases). The ends were cut back, 2 bases at V and 4 bases at J, with 8 bases in the middle. Germline CDR1 and CDR2: MNHEY and SVGAGI. The CDR3 sequence is 13 residues long. The CDR3 nucleotides are TGTGCCAGCAGTTACGGAAGGGGCACTGAAGCTTTCTTT. It encodes CASSYGRGTEAFF.

This chain uses TRBV7-8 with TRBJ2-3; TRBD1 matches 8 bases. Losses at the gene ends were 1 base for V and 1 base for J; bases not matched to a gene: 4. The CDR3 spans 16 residues. Germline V lookup: CDR1 SGHVS, CDR2 FQNEAQ. This CDR3 is CASSLGTGTGTDTQYF. CDR3 nucleotide sequence: TGTGCCAGCAGCTTAGGGACAGGGACTGGCACAGATACGCAGTATTTT.

The rearrangement joins TRBV7-9 to TRBJ2-1; possible D gene TRBD2, 6 bases. Germline V gene data show CDR1 as SEHNR and CDR2 as FQNEAQ (reference sequence). This CDR3 has 14 amino acids. With 1 base removed from V and 4 bases from J, the gap between germline ends came to 8 bases. The CDR3 sequence: CASSLGGVYNEQFF. DNA for the CDR3: TGTGCCAGCAGCTTAGGGGGGGTATACAATGAGCAGTTCTTC.

This chain links TRBV6-1 with TRBJ2-1; D is uncertain. The germline V gene encodes CDR1 MNHNS and CDR2 SASEGT. Trimming removed 3 bases from V and 5 bases from J, with 2 bases in between. The CDR3 has 11 residues. The CDR3 reads CASSDNNEQFF. CDR3 bases: TGTGCCAGCAGTGATAACAATGAGCAGTTCTTC.

The chain carries TRBV12-3 or TRBV12-4 and TRBJ1-3; no reliable D call. V was pared by 5 bases and J by 9 bases, with 14 bases between. The CDR3 totals 13 residues. The CDR3 coding sequence is TGTGCCAGCAGTAGGGAGAGTCGGGGCACCATATATTTT. Translated, it gives CASSRESRGTIYF.

Points on this clone: The junction shows a germline mismatch at one end, possibly a read error. The DNA for the CDR3 is TGTGCCAGCAGGACGGAGGGCTCGGTCTTC. Translating gives CASRTEGSVF. V is TRBV2 and J is TRBJ2-1; possibly TRBD2 for D (6 bases). CDR1 and CDR2 (germline): SNHLY, FYNNEI. The CDR3 has 10 amino acids.

V usage is TRBV5-8 and J usage is TRBJ1-1; 9 bases line up with TRBD1. The V gene's germline CDR1 is SGHTS and CDR2 YDEGEE. The CDR3 contains 15 residues. V trimming: 4 bases; J trimming: 5 bases; junction bases outside the gene matches: 9. CDR3 region: CASSIPTGGKTEAFF. The CDR3 bases are TGTGCCAGCAGCATCCCTACAGGGGGCAAGACTGAAGCTTTCTTT.

The gene calls are TRBV18 and TRBJ2-1; 8 bases are shared with TRBD1. The trim removed 3 bases at V and 2 bases at J, leaving 3 bases unmatched. Germline values: CDR1 KGHSH, CDR2 LQKENI. The CDR3 spans 15 residues. CDR3 loop: CASSPGTGTYNEQFF. CDR3 DNA: TGTGCCAGCTCACCGGGGACAGGTACCTACAATGAGCAGTTCTTC.

Details on this clone: The same CDR3 also results from other DNA sequences found in this sample. The chain combines TRBV6-5 with TRBJ1-2; D not certain. Trimming shortened V by 0 bases and J by 0 bases, and 5 bases separated the two germline ends. CDR3 length equals 14 residues. Germline V CDR1 and CDR2: MNHEY, SVGAGI. The CDR3: CASSYSGANYGYTF. The DNA for the CDR3 is TGTGCCAGCAGTTACTCCGGAGCTAACTATGGCTACACCTTC.

This rearrangement joins TRBV2 to TRBJ2-5, with a tentative D call TRBD1 (6 bases). V lost 4 bases and J lost 5, with 14 bases in between. CDR1 is SNHLY and CDR2 is FYNNEI in the germline V gene. The CDR3 spans 14 residues. The CDR3 region has the DNA TGTGCCAGCAGTGCCACAGGGTCTGGGGAGACCCAGTACTTC. Translated: CASSATGSGETQYF. Complete variable domain (other parts from reference TRBV2 and TRBJ2-5): EPEVTQTPSHQVTQMGQEVILRCVPISNHLYFYWYRQILGQKVEFLVSFYNNEISEKSEIFDDQFSVERPDGSNFTLKIRSTKLEDSAMYFCASSATGSGETQYFGPGTRLLVL.

The sample holds a few counts of this clone. The chain is built from TRBV12-3 or TRBV12-4 and TRBJ1-1; D unclear. V lost 5 bases and J lost 7, with 14 bases in between. The CDR3 has 13 residues. CDR3 loop: CASSVSVKLEAFF. In nucleotides, the CDR3 is TGTGCCAGCAGTGTCTCGGTGAAACTTGAAGCTTTCTTT.

In its sample, this clone was seen a few times. The gene calls are TRBV19 and TRBJ1-2, with D unclear. This CDR3 has 14 residues. The germline gives CDR1 LNHDA, CDR2 SQIVND (reference sequence). Deletions cut 4 bases from V and 1 base from J, with 10 bases between. CDR3 amino acids: CASSKNRVNYGYTF. For the CDR3, the DNA is TGTGCCAGTAGTAAAAACCGGGTTAACTATGGCTACACCTTC. The full variable domain, in which reference TRBV19 and TRBJ1-2 provide the parts outside the CDR3, is DGGITQSPKYLFRKEGQNVTLSCEQNLNHDAMYWYRQDPGQGLRLIYYSQIVNDFQKGDIAEGYSVSREKKESFPLTVTSAQKNPTAFYLCASSKNRVNYGYTFGSGTRLTVV.

The chain is built from TRBV4-2 and TRBJ1-5; maybe TRBD1 (5 bases). The CDR3 contains 14 residues. Per the germline V gene, CDR1 is LGHNA and CDR2 is YNFKEQ. The V end lost 4 bases, the J end lost 5 bases, and 12 bases lay between the germline ends. The CDR3 protein is CASSRAGPDQPQHF. For the CDR3, the DNA is TGTGCCAGCAGCCGAGCAGGGCCAGATCAGCCCCAGCATTTT.

Points on this clone: Germline and junction disagree at one end, which may indicate a read error. The V call is TRBV7-7, the J call TRBJ1-5, with 7 bases lining up with TRBD1. Germline CDR1 reads SSHAT; CDR2 reads FNYEAQ (reference sequence). The CDR3 has 16 residues. CDR3 in amino acids: CASSTRQGRWDQPQHF. The DNA of the CDR3 is TGTGCTAGCAGCACCCGACAGGGAAGATGGGATCAGCCCCAGCATTTT.

This clone was recorded only once. V usage is TRBV28 and J usage is TRBJ2-3; 9 bases fit TRBD2. Germline V gene sequence: CDR1 MDHEN, CDR2 SYDVKM. The CDR3 is 14 residues long. The junction had 2 bases not matched to a gene; V was cut back by 4 bases and J by 3 bases. The CDR3 DNA reads as TGTGCCAGCAGTTCTAGCGGGGAGACAGATACGCAGTATTTT. This encodes CASSSSGETDTQYF. The full variable domain, its missing parts supplied by reference TRBV28 and TRBJ2-3, is DVKVTQSSRYLVKRTGEKVFLECVQDMDHENMFWYRQDPGLGLRLIYFSYDVKMKEKGDIPEGYSVSREKKERFSLILESASTNQTSMYLCASSSSGETDTQYFGPGTRLTVL.

The V call is TRBV5-8, the J call TRBJ1-3; tentative D call: TRBD1 (6 bases). V gave up 3 bases and J gave up 0 bases, with 10 bases separating them. The CDR3 has 15 residues. Germline V gives CDR1 SGHTS, CDR2 YDEGEE. In DNA, the CDR3 is TGTGCCAGCAGCTACAGGGCTTACTCTGGAAACACCATATATTTT. It codes for CASSYRAYSGNTIYF.